This T cell receptor (beta chain) was obtained from a study of identical twins (dated by TCRdb to about 2016). Looking at the study overall: To test whether fetal clonotypes persist, this study deep-sequenced TCR alpha and beta repertoires from monozygotic twins, from unrelated adults of various ages, and from cord blood. Replicate twin experiments were performed at different times using different library preparation protocols to rule out contamination.

For this clonotype: Its binding antigen is unknown. The sample holds no much larger clone one base away, and base qualities are not on file.

The CDR3 runs 13 amino acids, cysteine and phenylalanine included. Just CDR3 DNA is preserved here, 39 bases in frame from base 1. The germline V gene specifies SGHRS as CDR1 and YFSETQ as CDR2. Between the V and J ends, shortened by 7 bases and 0 bases respectively, the junction contains 11 bases. Study-wide findings and limitations: Abundant cord blood beta clonotypes carried fewer insertions; young adult naive repertoires showed a weaker similar trend, while memory repertoires showed none. The excess sharing between twins in beta out-of-frame sequences was weaker because fewer shared sequences reduced the signal-to-noise ratio. Compared with coincidental sharing between unrelated individuals, out-of-frame TCR alpha sequences shared between twins had an excess of sequences with low generation probability. Invariant T cells such as MAIT and iNKT could partly confound zero-insertion analyses, although diverse VJ usage argued against such confounding for most clonotypes. Because the same donors could not be followed over many years, the conclusions depended on cross-sectional statistical analysis. Recombination models systematically underestimated out-of-frame TCR alpha sharing in monozygotic twins but agreed with sharing between unrelated individuals.

The method behind the library was 5' RACE. The sample was run on an Illumina HiSeq 2000. Template switching introduced a universal primer binding site; the final cDNA contained a unique molecular identifier, enabling accurate counting of TCR cDNA molecules. First-strand cDNA for TCR alpha and beta chains was synthesized from specific primers in the conserved constant-segment region. To control for contamination, every cDNA library carried two barcodes: a SMART-Mk sample barcode plus Illumina barcodes. Two successive PCR steps introduced TruSeq adapter sequences along with Illumina sample barcodes. TCR alpha and beta cDNA libraries were sequenced on the Illumina HiSeq platform with custom primers. The study's own analysis went as follows. MiGEC was used to process raw reads and extract unique molecular identifiers, and MiXCR was used to find CDR3 positions. For each individual, recombination models were inferred using an EM algorithm with the repgenHMM and IGoR tools. The analysis of shared clonotypes was done with the tcR package in R, with sharing normalized by the product of cloneset sizes. To study raw recombination without the effects of thymic and clonal selection, out-of-frame nonproductive sequences were analyzed. In TCRdb, the public reads were trimmed at Q25 with fastp and aligned with MiXCR, with productive beta chains retained. Every entry covers one CDR3 protein and lists the most common genes and DNA from its rows. TCRdb, rather than the study authors, made the V and J calls. The sample profile shows around 530,000 distinct CDR3 sequences; over 12% of them were found once. The top ten clonotypes cover less than 0.5% of the sample.

Only healthy Caucasian donors were included. Three pairs of female monozygotic twins, all aged about 18 to 29 years, made up the twin cohort. Positive isolation kits from Invitrogen were used to isolate the CD4+ and CD8+ T cell populations. In addition, the sample was reused for a study of yellow fever vaccine responses in identical twins. The second paper further reports: According to the authors, in identical twins the way T cells responded to vaccination appeared partly convergent and partly personalized. Focusing on identical twins, the study followed the T cell clones that responded to the vaccine, and did so with precision.

Material: CD4+ T cells sorted from blood. The receptor's source is a woman aged 18-30 years in good health. The chain is encoded by TRBV5-1 joined to TRBJ2-7; the D gene is not confidently resolved. CDR3 region: CASGLPSSYEQYF. The nucleotides read TGCGCCAGCGGCCTTCCTAGCTCCTACGAGCAGTACTTC. Outside the CDR3, residues come from the reference TRBV5-1 and TRBJ2-7 proteins, so the full variable domain is: KAGVTQTPRYLIKTRGQQVTLSCSPISGHRSVSWYQQTPGQGLQFLFEYFSETQRNKGNFPGRFSGRQFSNSRSEMNVSTLELGDSALYLCASGLPSSYEQYFGPGTRLTVT.